This note documents a single TCR beta chain sequence. What it binds is not known. Alpha and beta constant-region primers primed reverse transcription of approximately 0.55 ug RNA. Separate chain-specific third strand synthesis with multiplexing indices produced the alpha and beta libraries. TCRdb passed the 5' RACE reads through MiXCR, listing each CDR3 protein once. Here the sample spans 11,000 to 15,000 distinct CDR3 sequences, about 9.8% being singletons. This sample was taken from a study of HIV-infected patients and healthy controls. Findings and caveats of the study: Slight age and sex differences between study cohorts did not explain the diversity differences. HIV-associated CDR3 frequencies dropped significantly during therapy; CMV-associated ones, mostly rising, changed nonsignificantly.

V dropped 5 bases and J dropped 5; count of bases not matched to a gene: 5. This CDR3 has 14 residues. Germline V CDR1 and CDR2: MNHEY, SVGEGT. The repertoire came from unfractionated whole blood and reflected all unsorted peripheral T cells. Four of the ten uninfected healthy control donors were sampled twice, about 12 weeks apart. Peripheral blood, around 2.5 ml, was drawn for RNA extraction. Sequencing used blood. This rearrangement joins TRBV6-2 or TRBV6-3 to TRBJ2-7; 11 bases are a match to TRBD1. The origin of this receptor is an adult in good health. Written as DNA, the CDR3 is TGTGCCAGCAGTCTTTGGACAGGGGGCGACGAGCAGTACTTC. It is translated as CASSLWTGGDEQYF.